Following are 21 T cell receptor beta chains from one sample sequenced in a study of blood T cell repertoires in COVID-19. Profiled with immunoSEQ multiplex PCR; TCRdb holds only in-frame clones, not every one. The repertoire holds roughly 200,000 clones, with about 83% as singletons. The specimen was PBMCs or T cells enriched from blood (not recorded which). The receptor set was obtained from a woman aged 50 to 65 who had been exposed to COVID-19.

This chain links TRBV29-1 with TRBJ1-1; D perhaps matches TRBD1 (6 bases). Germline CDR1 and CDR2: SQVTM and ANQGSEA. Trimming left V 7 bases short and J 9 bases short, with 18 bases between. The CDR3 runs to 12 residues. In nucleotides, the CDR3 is TGCAGCGCCCACGGGGGGCCAGGTAAAGCTTTCTTT. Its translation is CSAHGGPGKAFF.

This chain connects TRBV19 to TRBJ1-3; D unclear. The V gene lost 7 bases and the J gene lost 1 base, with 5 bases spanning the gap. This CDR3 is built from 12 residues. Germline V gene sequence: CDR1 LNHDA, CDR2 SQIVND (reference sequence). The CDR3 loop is CASTGSGNTIYF. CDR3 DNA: TGTGCCAGTACGGGTTCTGGAAACACCATATATTTT.

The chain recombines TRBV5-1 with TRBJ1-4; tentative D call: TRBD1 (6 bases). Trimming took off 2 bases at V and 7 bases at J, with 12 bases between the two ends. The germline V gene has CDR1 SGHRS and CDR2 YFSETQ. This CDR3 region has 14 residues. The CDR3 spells CASSFEGGSEKLFF. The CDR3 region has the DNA TGCGCCAGCAGCTTTGAAGGGGGAAGTGAAAAACTGTTTTTT.

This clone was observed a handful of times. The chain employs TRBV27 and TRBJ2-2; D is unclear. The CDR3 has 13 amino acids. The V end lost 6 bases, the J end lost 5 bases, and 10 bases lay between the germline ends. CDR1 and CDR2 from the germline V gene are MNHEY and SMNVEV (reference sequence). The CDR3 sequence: CASSPTETGELFF. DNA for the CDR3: TGTGCCAGCAGCCCCACCGAGACCGGGGAGCTGTTTTTT.

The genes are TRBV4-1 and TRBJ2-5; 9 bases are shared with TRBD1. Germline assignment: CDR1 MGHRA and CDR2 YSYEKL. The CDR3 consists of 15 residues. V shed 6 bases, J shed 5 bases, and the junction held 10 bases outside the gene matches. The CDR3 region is CASSSGQGWGETQYF. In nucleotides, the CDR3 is TGCGCCAGCAGTTCCGGACAGGGGTGGGGGGAGACCCAGTACTTC.

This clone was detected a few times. The CDR3 nucleotides are TGTGCCAGTACCCCGGGACAGGGGCCCTACGAGCAGTACTTC. It codes for CASTPGQGPYEQYF. The V call is TRBV19, the J call TRBJ2-7; 10 nucleotides match TRBD1. Germline CDR1 and CDR2: LNHDA and SQIVND (reference sequence). The length of the CDR3 is 14 residues. V gave up 7 bases and J gave up 2 bases; unmatched junction bases: 5.

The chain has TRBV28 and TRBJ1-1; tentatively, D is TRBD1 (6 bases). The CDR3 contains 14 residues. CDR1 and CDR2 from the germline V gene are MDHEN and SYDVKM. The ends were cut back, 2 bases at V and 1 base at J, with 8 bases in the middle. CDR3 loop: CASSLPGENTEAFF. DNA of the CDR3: TGTGCCAGCAGTTTACCAGGGGAGAACACTGAAGCTTTCTTT. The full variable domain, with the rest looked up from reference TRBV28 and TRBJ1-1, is DVKVTQSSRYLVKRTGEKVFLECVQDMDHENMFWYRQDPGLGLRLIYFSYDVKMKEKGDIPEGYSVSREKKERFSLILESASTNQTSMYLCASSLPGENTEAFFGQGTRLTVV.

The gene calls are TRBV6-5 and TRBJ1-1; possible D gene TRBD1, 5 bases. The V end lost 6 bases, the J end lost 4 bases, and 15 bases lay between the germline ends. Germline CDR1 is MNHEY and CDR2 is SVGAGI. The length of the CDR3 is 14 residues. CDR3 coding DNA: TGTGCCAGCAGCTCCGAGGAGGGGCTCACTGAAGCTTTCTTT. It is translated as CASSSEEGLTEAFF.

The CDR3 DNA sequence: TGTGCCAGCAGCCAGAGGGGGCCCACTGAAGCTTTCTTT. It codes for CASSQRGPTEAFF. The chain employs TRBV27 and TRBJ1-1, with TRBD1 matching 7 bases. J was trimmed by 4 bases and V by 6 bases; bases with no gene match: 5. The CDR3 is 13 amino acids. CDR1 is MNHEY, CDR2 SMNVEV, per germline (reference sequence).

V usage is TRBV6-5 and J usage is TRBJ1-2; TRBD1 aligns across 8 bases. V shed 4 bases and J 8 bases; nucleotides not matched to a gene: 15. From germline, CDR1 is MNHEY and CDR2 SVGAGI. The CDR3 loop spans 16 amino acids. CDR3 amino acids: CASSLTTGTGSLGYTF. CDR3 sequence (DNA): TGTGCCAGCAGTTTAACAACCGGGACAGGTTCCTTAGGCTACACCTTC.

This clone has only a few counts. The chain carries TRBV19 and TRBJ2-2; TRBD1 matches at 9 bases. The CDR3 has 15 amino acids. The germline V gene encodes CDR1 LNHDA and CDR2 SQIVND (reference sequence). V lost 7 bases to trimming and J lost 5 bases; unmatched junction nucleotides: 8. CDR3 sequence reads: CASTRGDRVTGELFF. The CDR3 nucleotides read TGTGCCAGTACCCGCGGGGACAGGGTAACCGGGGAGCTGTTTTTT.

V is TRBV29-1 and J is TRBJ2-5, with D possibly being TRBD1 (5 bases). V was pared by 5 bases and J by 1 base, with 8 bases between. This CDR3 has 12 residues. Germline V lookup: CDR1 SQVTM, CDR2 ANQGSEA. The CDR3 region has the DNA TGCAGCGTTCGTACAGGCCAAGAGACCCAGTACTTC. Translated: CSVRTGQETQYF.

CDR3 sequence reads: CASSDSEVGPQHF. The CDR3 DNA reads TGTGCCAGCAGTGACTCTGAGGTGGGGCCCCAGCATTTT. This rearrangement joins TRBV6-4 to TRBJ1-5; D ambiguous. The length of the CDR3 is 13 residues. Per the germline V gene, CDR1 is MRHNA and CDR2 is SNTAGT. Trimming removed 0 bases from V and 9 bases from J, with 9 bases in between.

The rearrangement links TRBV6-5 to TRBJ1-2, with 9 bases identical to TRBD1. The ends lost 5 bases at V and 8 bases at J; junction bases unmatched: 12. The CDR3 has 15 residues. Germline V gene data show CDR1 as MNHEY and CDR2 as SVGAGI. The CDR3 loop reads CASSHSPGTGSGYTF. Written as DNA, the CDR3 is TGTGCCAGCAGTCATTCCCCCGGGACAGGGAGCGGCTACACCTTC.

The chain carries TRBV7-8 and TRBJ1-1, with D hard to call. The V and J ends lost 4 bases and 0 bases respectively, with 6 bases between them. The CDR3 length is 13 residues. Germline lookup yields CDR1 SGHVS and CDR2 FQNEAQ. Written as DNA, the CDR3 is TGTGCCAGCAGCTCTCGTTTGAACACTGAAGCTTTCTTT. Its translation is CASSSRLNTEAFF.

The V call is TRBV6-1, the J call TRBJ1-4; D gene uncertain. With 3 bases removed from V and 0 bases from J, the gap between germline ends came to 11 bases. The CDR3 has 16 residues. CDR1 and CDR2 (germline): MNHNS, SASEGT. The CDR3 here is CASSDGVYATNEKLFF. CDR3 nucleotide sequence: TGTGCCAGCAGTGACGGGGTGTATGCAACTAATGAAAAACTGTTTTTT.

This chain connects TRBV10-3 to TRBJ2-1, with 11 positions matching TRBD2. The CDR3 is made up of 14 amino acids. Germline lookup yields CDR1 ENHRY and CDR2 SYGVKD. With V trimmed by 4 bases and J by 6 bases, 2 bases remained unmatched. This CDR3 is CAISALAGGNEQFF. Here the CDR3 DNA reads TGTGCCATCAGTGCTCTAGCGGGGGGCAATGAGCAGTTCTTC.

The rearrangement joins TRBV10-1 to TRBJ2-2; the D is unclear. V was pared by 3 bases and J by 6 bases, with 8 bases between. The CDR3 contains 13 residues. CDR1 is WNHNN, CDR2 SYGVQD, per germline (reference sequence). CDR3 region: CASSENRPGELFF. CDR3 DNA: TGCGCCAGCAGTGAAAACAGACCCGGGGAGCTGTTTTTT.

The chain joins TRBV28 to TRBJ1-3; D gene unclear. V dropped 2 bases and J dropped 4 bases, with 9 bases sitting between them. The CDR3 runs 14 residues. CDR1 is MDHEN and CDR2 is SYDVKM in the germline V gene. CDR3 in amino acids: CASSLIGYGNTIYF. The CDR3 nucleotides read TGTGCCAGCAGTTTAATCGGGTACGGAAACACCATATATTTT. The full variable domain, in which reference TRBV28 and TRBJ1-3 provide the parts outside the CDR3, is DVKVTQSSRYLVKRTGEKVFLECVQDMDHENMFWYRQDPGLGLRLIYFSYDVKMKEKGDIPEGYSVSREKKERFSLILESASTNQTSMYLCASSLIGYGNTIYFGEGSWLTVV.

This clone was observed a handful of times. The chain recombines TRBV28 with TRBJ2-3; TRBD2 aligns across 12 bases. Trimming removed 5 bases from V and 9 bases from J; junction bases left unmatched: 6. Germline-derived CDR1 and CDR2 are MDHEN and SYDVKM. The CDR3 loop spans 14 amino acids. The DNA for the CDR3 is TGTGCCAGCAGTCGACTAGCGGGGGAGCGGACGCAGTATTTT. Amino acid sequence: CASSRLAGERTQYF. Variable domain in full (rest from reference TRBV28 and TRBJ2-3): DVKVTQSSRYLVKRTGEKVFLECVQDMDHENMFWYRQDPGLGLRLIYFSYDVKMKEKGDIPEGYSVSREKKERFSLILESASTNQTSMYLCASSRLAGERTQYFGPGTRLTVL.

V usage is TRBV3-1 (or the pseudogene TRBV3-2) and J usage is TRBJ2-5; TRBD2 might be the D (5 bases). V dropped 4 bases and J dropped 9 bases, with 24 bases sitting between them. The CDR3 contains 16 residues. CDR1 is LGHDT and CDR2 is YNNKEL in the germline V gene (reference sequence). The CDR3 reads CASSPLRAEVDTAQYF. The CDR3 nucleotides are TGTGCCAGCAGCCCCCTAAGGGCGGAGGTTGATACGGCCCAGTACTTC.